This T cell receptor (beta chain) was captured in a study of OX40 agonist ivuxolimab in advanced cancers. Study-level background: The dose-escalation cohort had hepatocellular carcinoma, melanoma, renal cell or head and neck cancer. Among those enrolled, mean age was around 55 years (range roughly 20 to 79) and 82.7% were male.

Here immunoSEQ multiplex PCR was the method, and the copy in TCRdb shows in-frame clones only, minus some. The sample has around 31,000 clones; 81% are singletons. The germline V gene has CDR1 GTSNPN and CDR2 SVGIG (reference sequence). V shed 3 bases and J shed 10 bases, with 13 bases lying between them. CDR3 length equals 12 residues. Concerning this clone: What it binds is unknown.

General observations from the study: CD8+ T cells (on average) carried more expanded clones than CD4+ T cells.

The sample here was CD4+ or CD8+ T cells sorted from blood, taken in a trial of the OX40 agonist ivuxolimab. The chain links TRBV30 to TRBJ2-1; no clear D. The clonotype was recovered from an adult with an advanced solid tumor such as melanoma, head and neck, liver or kidney cancer. Written as DNA, the CDR3 is TGTGCCTGGAGCTTGATGGGGTTAGAGCAGTTCTTC. Amino acids: CAWSLMGLEQFF.